Presented here are 21 T cell receptor beta chains from one specimen sequenced in a study of siplizumab effects on memory and regulatory T cells. Assay used: immunoSEQ multiplex PCR; TCRdb lists only in-frame clones, some missing. The sample records about 120,000 clones, around 93% being singletons. Sequenced sample: non-Treg CD4+ T cells sorted from blood. Receptors were obtained from a human donor in good health.

This clone occurred once. V and J are TRBV6-5 and TRBJ2-7; D is ambiguous. CDR1 is MNHEY and CDR2 is SVGAGI in the germline V gene. The V and J ends lost 7 bases and 4 bases respectively, with 17 bases between them. There are 14 residues in the CDR3. The CDR3 sequence: CASKTGPGPYEQYF. The CDR3 DNA follows: TGTGCCAGCAAAACCGGGCCCGGCCCTTACGAGCAGTACTTC.

J is TRBJ1-4 and V is TRBV19; TRBD1 might be the D (6 bases). Germline CDR1 is LNHDA and CDR2 is SQIVND (reference sequence). Trimming pared 1 base from V and 7 bases from J, leaving 13 bases between. The CDR3 extends over 15 amino acids. This CDR3 reads CASSIGDKRVEKLFF. The CDR3 region has the DNA TGTGCCAGTAGTATAGGGGACAAGCGGGTTGAAAAACTGTTTTTT.

The chain is built from TRBV28 and TRBJ2-3; D gene ambiguous. V was cut by 6 bases and J by 3 bases, with 7 bases left in between. This CDR3 is 12 amino acids long. The germline gives CDR1 MDHEN, CDR2 SYDVKM. In nucleotides, the CDR3 is TGTGCCAGCAGGGTGGGGACAGATACGCAGTATTTT. This encodes CASRVGTDTQYF.

The chain is built from TRBV7-3 and TRBJ2-1; 9 bases match TRBD1. Germline-derived CDR1 and CDR2 are SGHTA and FQGTGA. After removal of 4 bases from V and 8 bases from J, the junction contained 12 bases not matched to a gene. The CDR3 runs 16 residues. The CDR3: CASSYTGTGPGDEQFF. The CDR3 DNA reads TGTGCCAGCAGCTACACCGGGACAGGGCCCGGGGATGAGCAGTTCTTC.

J is TRBJ1-1 and V is TRBV29-1; D is perhaps TRBD1 (5 bases). CDR3 size: 11 residues. CDR1 and CDR2 (germline): SQVTM, ANQGSEA. The V end lost 6 bases, the J end lost 1 base, and 6 bases lay between the germline ends. CDR3 sequence (DNA): TGCAGCGTGGACAAGAACACTGAAGCTTTCTTT. This codes for CSVDKNTEAFF.

This chain links TRBV10-3 with TRBJ1-2; tentatively, D is TRBD1 (5 bases). The CDR3 loop spans 13 amino acids. CDR1 is ENHRY and CDR2 is SYGVKD in the germline V gene. Trimming left V 8 bases short and J 8 bases short, with 18 bases between. CDR3 sequence (DNA): TGTGCCATCGCCTCTGCCGGGACCGAGGGCTACACCTTC. It is translated as CAIASAGTEGYTF.

CDR3 region: CASSFAFARNTEAFF. The CDR3 DNA reads TGTGCCAGCAGTTTCGCCTTTGCAAGGAACACTGAAGCTTTCTTT. The chain recombines TRBV28 with TRBJ1-1; D unresolved. CDR1 and CDR2 (germline): MDHEN, SYDVKM. The CDR3 covers 15 residues. Trimming stripped 3 bases from V and 1 base from J, with 12 bases between.

This chain links TRBV7-2 with TRBJ1-2; possible D gene TRBD1, 6 bases. Germline lookup yields CDR1 SGHTA and CDR2 FQGNSA. CDR3 length: 14 residues. V lost 3 bases and J 6 bases, leaving 14 bases between the germline ends. The CDR3 sequence is CASSFVPGEHGYTF. The CDR3 bases are TGTGCCAGCAGCTTTGTACCAGGGGAACATGGCTACACCTTC.

This chain joins TRBV6-1 and TRBJ2-5; TRBD1 or TRBD2 may be the D gene (6 bases each). Germline loops: CDR1 MNHNS, CDR2 SASEGT. The CDR3 is made up of 14 amino acids. Between the trimmed V and J ends, which lost 0 bases and 2 bases, there was a span of 7 bases. The CDR3 coding sequence is TGTGCCAGCAGTGAAGCAGGGGGGCAAGAGACCCAGTACTTC. The encoded protein is CASSEAGGQETQYF.

V gene TRBV9 combines with J gene TRBJ2-1; maybe TRBD2 (5 bases). The CDR3 has 15 residues. Germline assignment: CDR1 SGDLS and CDR2 YYNGEE. V lost 4 bases to trimming and J lost 0 bases, with 11 bases between them. The CDR3 loop is CASSLSGNSYNEQFF. CDR3 DNA: TGTGCCAGCAGCTTAAGCGGAAACTCCTACAATGAGCAGTTCTTC. The full variable domain, in which reference TRBV9 and TRBJ2-1 provide the parts outside the CDR3, is DSGVTQTPKHLITATGQRVTLRCSPRSGDLSVYWYQQSLDQGLQFLIQYYNGEERAKGNILERFSAQQFPDLHSELNLSSLELGDSALYFCASSLSGNSYNEQFFGPGTRLTVL.

The V call is TRBV5-1, the J call TRBJ1-5; D perhaps matches TRBD1 (6 bases). The germline V and J ends were trimmed by 4 bases and 3 bases, with 14 bases remaining between them. The CDR3 runs to 15 residues. Per the germline V gene, CDR1 is SGHRS and CDR2 is YFSETQ. The CDR3 spells CASSPAVGANQPQHF. The CDR3 DNA reads TGCGCCAGCAGCCCCGCGGTGGGGGCCAATCAGCCCCAGCATTTT.

The V and J genes are TRBV19 and TRBJ1-3; no clear D. CDR3 length: 14 amino acids. V was pared by 8 bases and J by 0 bases, with 11 bases between. In germline, CDR1 is LNHDA, CDR2 SQIVND (reference sequence). Here the CDR3 DNA reads TGTGCCAGTTATACTAGTAACTCTGGAAACACCATATATTTT. It yields the protein CASYTSNSGNTIYF.

This chain connects TRBV6-6 to TRBJ1-1; no reliable D call. CDR1 is MNHNY and CDR2 is SVGAGI in the germline V gene (reference sequence). V was cut by 0 bases and J by 1 base, with 6 bases left in between. The CDR3 contains 14 residues. The CDR3 DNA reads as TGTGCCAGCAGTTACTCGGCGCAGAACACTGAAGCTTTCTTT. Its protein is CASSYSAQNTEAFF.

The rearrangement joins TRBV4-1 to TRBJ1-2; tentative D call: TRBD1 (6 bases). Trimming left V 0 bases short and J 5 bases short, with 10 bases between. This CDR3 has 14 residues. The V gene's germline CDR1 is MGHRA and CDR2 YSYEKL. CDR3 bases: TGCGCCAGCAGCCAAGAAGGACAGACTTATGGCTACACCTTC. The encoded protein is CASSQEGQTYGYTF.

The V and J genes are TRBV18 and TRBJ2-2; no definite D call. Germline V CDR1 and CDR2: KGHSH, LQKENI. The V end was cut by 3 bases, the J end by 8 bases, with 10 bases between. The CDR3 consists of 13 residues. The CDR3 loop reads CASSPSVAGELFF. The CDR3 nucleotides read TGTGCCAGCTCACCCTCGGTGGCGGGGGAGCTGTTTTTT.

The genes are TRBV6-1 and TRBJ1-5, with D maybe TRBD1 (5 bases). CDR1 MNHNS and CDR2 SASEGT come from the germline V gene. V dropped 7 bases and J dropped 2 bases, with 15 bases sitting between them. The CDR3 is made up of 15 amino acids. The CDR3 loop is CASKRGEGGNQPQHF. The CDR3 DNA reads as TGTGCCAGCAAAAGGGGTGAGGGAGGCAATCAGCCCCAGCATTTT.

The rearrangement uses TRBV9 and TRBJ2-7, with unresolved D. CDR1 is SGDLS and CDR2 is YYNGEE in the germline V gene. Trimming took 0 bases from V and 3 from J, leaving 13 bases between them. The CDR3 loop spans 15 amino acids. CDR3 nucleotides: TGTGCCAGCAGCGTAGGCCTAGGCATAGTCTACGAGCAGTACTTC. It translates to CASSVGLGIVYEQYF.

This clone was seen a handful of times. The rearrangement links TRBV6-5 to TRBJ2-1; TRBD2 aligns across 10 bases. The J segment lost 4 bases and the V segment lost 6 bases, leaving 6 bases of the junction unmatched. The V gene's germline CDR1 is MNHEY and CDR2 SVGAGI. The CDR3 sequence is 15 residues long. In DNA form, the CDR3 reads TGTGCCAGCAGCTCTAGCGGGGGCGAATACAATGAGCAGTTCTTC. Its translation: CASSSSGGEYNEQFF.

The rearrangement links TRBV7-2 to TRBJ2-7, with 8 bases that match TRBD1. CDR1 and CDR2 from the germline V gene are SGHTA and FQGNSA. V shed 4 bases, J shed 5 bases, and the junction held 7 bases outside the gene matches. The CDR3 extends over 14 amino acids. The CDR3 DNA follows: TGTGCCAGCAGCTCGACAGGGGTTATGCACGAGCAGTACTTC. It encodes CASSSTGVMHEQYF.

This chain uses TRBV25-1 with TRBJ2-7; D remains ambiguous. Trimming removed 2 bases from V and 3 bases from J, with 5 bases in between. The CDR3 consists of 12 residues. Looked up from germline, CDR1 is MGHDK and CDR2 is SYGVNS. The CDR3: CASSERGYEQYF. In DNA, the CDR3 is TGTGCCAGCAGTGAAAGAGGCTACGAGCAGTACTTC.

The chain joins TRBV9 to TRBJ1-2, with D hard to call. This CDR3 comprises 13 residues. V lost 3 bases and J 2 bases, leaving 8 bases between the germline ends. Germline-derived CDR1 and CDR2 are SGDLS and YYNGEE. The CDR3 DNA is TGTGCCAGCAGCGGCAGCCTCAACTATGGCTACACCTTC. It translates to CASSGSLNYGYTF.